The 22 T cell receptor beta chains listed next were all sequenced from one sample in a study of a mutant IDH1 vaccine in newly diagnosed glioma. Using immunoSEQ multiplex PCR, the repertoire was profiled, and TCRdb retains in-frame clones only, with some absent. The data contain roughly 40,000 clones, roughly nine tenths of them seen just once; the ten biggest clones take up roughly 2.6%. As to time point: week 5, during vaccination. The vaccine gave 300 ug of a 20-mer mutant IDH1 peptide subcutaneously per dose. What these receptors recognize is not known. This material consisted of PBMCs, taken from a glioma patient whose treatment included an IDH1 peptide vaccine. These TCRs come from a man aged 50-59 years with glioma.

This clone appeared once. This sequence joins TRBV5-1 and TRBJ2-2; 7 nucleotides align to TRBD1. The J segment lost 1 base and the V segment lost 6 bases, leaving 9 bases of the junction unmatched. The germline V gene has CDR1 SGHRS and CDR2 YFSETQ. This CDR3 has 16 residues. CDR3 region: CASIRDRTENTGELFF. CDR3 sequence (DNA): TGCGCCAGCATTAGGGACAGAACGGAGAACACCGGGGAGCTGTTTTTT.

The rearrangement links TRBV6-5 to TRBJ1-2, with D maybe TRBD1 (6 bases). Germline values: CDR1 MNHEY, CDR2 SVGAGI. Trimming cost V 10 bases and J 8 bases, with 20 bases left between them. There are 13 residues in the CDR3. This CDR3 reads CATTPPQGYGYTF. CDR3 DNA: TGTGCCACCACCCCCCCACAGGGATACGGCTACACCTTC.

J is TRBJ2-3 and V is TRBV29-1, with 7 positions matching TRBD1. This CDR3 comprises 15 residues. Per germline, CDR1 SQVTM and CDR2 ANQGSEA. Trimming removed 2 bases from V and 0 bases from J; junction bases left unmatched: 5. This CDR3 is CSVERRDSSTDTQYF. The CDR3 DNA reads TGCAGCGTTGAACGCCGGGACAGTAGCACAGATACGCAGTATTTT.

This clone appeared a single time. The CDR3 is CASSQERGGQETQYF. CDR3 nucleotide sequence: TGCGCCAGCAGCCAAGAGCGGGGGGGCCAAGAGACCCAGTACTTC. The chain employs TRBV4-3 and TRBJ2-5; 9 nucleotides match TRBD2. J lost 1 base, V lost 0 bases, and 0 bases had no gene match. This CDR3 contains 15 residues. Germline CDR1 reads LGHNA; CDR2 reads YSLEER.

V gene TRBV7-8 combines with J gene TRBJ2-7; D call uncertain. Per germline, CDR1 SGHVS and CDR2 FQNEAQ. V was clipped by 7 bases and J by 4 bases, with 11 bases between them. The CDR3 covers 12 residues. This CDR3 is CASTPSPYEQYF. DNA of the CDR3: TGTGCCAGCACCCCATCTCCTTACGAGCAGTACTTC.

The V and J genes are TRBV30 and TRBJ2-7; perhaps TRBD2 as D (5 bases). Germline CDR1 is GTSNPN and CDR2 is SVGIG (reference sequence). Trimming stripped 0 bases from V and 2 bases from J, with 11 bases between. The CDR3 contains 14 residues. The CDR3 sequence is CAWSVPPGTYEQYF. In DNA form, the CDR3 reads TGTGCCTGGAGTGTACCGCCGGGGACCTACGAGCAGTACTTC.

The chain links TRBV19 to TRBJ2-7, with 10 bases that match TRBD1. J lost 7 bases, V lost 3 bases, and 6 bases had no gene match. The CDR3 loop spans 14 amino acids. Germline CDR1 is LNHDA and CDR2 is SQIVND (reference sequence). The CDR3: CASSIRDRGGEQYF. The CDR3 nucleotides are TGTGCCAGTAGTATCCGGGACAGGGGCGGGGAGCAGTACTTC.

This chain uses TRBV7-8 with TRBJ2-7, with 9 bases aligning to TRBD1. Trimming removed 3 bases from V and 3 bases from J; junction bases left unmatched: 9. Germline CDR1 reads SGHVS; CDR2 reads FQNEAQ. The CDR3 length is 16 residues. CDR3 nucleotides: TGTGCCAGCAGCTTCAACCGGGGACAGGGAAGCTACGAGCAGTACTTC. Residues: CASSFNRGQGSYEQYF.

The gene calls are TRBV6-5 and TRBJ1-5; perhaps TRBD1 as D (6 bases). CDR3 length: 15 residues. V was shortened by 6 bases and J by 0 bases, with 12 bases between the two germline ends. Germline CDR1 and CDR2: MNHEY and SVGAGI. CDR3 amino acids: CASSQGTYSNQPQHF. CDR3 bases: TGTGCCAGCAGCCAGGGGACATATAGCAATCAGCCCCAGCATTTT.

The chain employs TRBV13 and TRBJ2-7; weak D call: TRBD1 (6 bases). The germline CDR1 and CDR2 sequences are PRHDT and FYEKMQ (reference sequence). CDR3 length: 14 residues. The V end lost 2 bases, the J end lost 6 bases, and 14 bases lay between the germline ends. CDR3 DNA: TGTGCCAGCAGCTTAAGGGGGTCTGCGAGCGAGCAGTACTTC. Translation gives CASSLRGSASEQYF.

V and J are TRBV4-3 and TRBJ1-1; 7 bases match TRBD1. The V gene end was trimmed by 0 bases and the J gene end by 2 bases; junction bases not matched to a gene: 3. CDR3 length: 15 residues. Germline assignment: CDR1 LGHNA and CDR2 YSLEER. The CDR3 DNA reads as TGCGCCAGCAGCCAAGATCGACAGGGTAACACTGAAGCTTTCTTT. This encodes CASSQDRQGNTEAFF.

The V gene is TRBV4-1, the J gene TRBJ1-4, with D uncertain. This CDR3 region has 14 residues. Germline V gives CDR1 MGHRA, CDR2 YSYEKL. The V end was cut by 6 bases, the J end by 6 bases, with 14 bases between. In nucleotides, the CDR3 is TGCGCCAGCAGTTCAACCCGGAGGTATGAAAAACTGTTTTTT. Its translation is CASSSTRRYEKLFF.

The V gene is TRBV19, the J gene TRBJ2-7; D possibly corresponds to TRBD2 (6 bases). V was clipped by 3 bases and J by 0 bases, with 12 bases between them. Germline V lookup: CDR1 LNHDA, CDR2 SQIVND (reference sequence). The CDR3 is 15 residues long. The CDR3 protein is CASSMLGSGSYEQYF. CDR3 in DNA: TGTGCCAGTAGTATGCTCGGTAGCGGCTCCTACGAGCAGTACTTC.

This clone showed up just a few times. The V gene is TRBV7-9, the J gene TRBJ1-2; 7 positions agree with TRBD1. Germline V CDR1 and CDR2: SEHNR, FQNEAQ (reference sequence). The CDR3 contains 11 residues. Germline trimming cut 4 bases from V and 13 bases from J; bases unmatched to any gene: 6. The CDR3 DNA follows: TGTGCCAGCAGCTCGGACAGGCTTCCCACCTTC. Residues: CASSSDRLPTF.

This CDR3 reads CASTPSRRGTTSAYEQYF. The CDR3 nucleotides are TGCGCCAGCACCCCTTCCCGCAGGGGTACTACTAGCGCCTACGAGCAGTACTTC. The chain combines TRBV5-1 with TRBJ2-7; a weak D match, TRBD2 (7 bases). The germline V gene encodes CDR1 SGHRS and CDR2 YFSETQ. This CDR3 comprises 18 residues. Trimming stripped 6 bases from V and 2 bases from J, with 27 bases between.

Written as DNA, the CDR3 is TGCGCCAGCAGCCAAAACCCGGTGACTGGAAACACCATATATTTT. Protein: CASSQNPVTGNTIYF. The chain employs TRBV4-3 and TRBJ1-3; D is uncertain. Germline V CDR1 and CDR2: LGHNA, YSLEER. This CDR3 is 15 amino acids long. V lost 2 bases, J lost 2 bases, and 10 bases lay in between.

V is TRBV7-9 and J is TRBJ2-1; D could derive from TRBD1 or TRBD2 (5 bases each). V dropped 4 bases and J dropped 0 bases, with 22 bases sitting between them. CDR1 is SEHNR and CDR2 is FQNEAQ in the germline V gene (reference sequence). The CDR3 loop spans 19 amino acids. The CDR3: CASSSNPRDAKSSYNEQFF. CDR3 bases: TGTGCCAGCAGCTCCAACCCCCGGGACGCCAAAAGCTCCTACAATGAGCAGTTCTTC.

This clone was seen a handful of times. The genes are TRBV28 and TRBJ1-1; unclear D gene. The CDR3 covers 11 residues. CDR1 MDHEN and CDR2 SYDVKM come from the germline V gene. Between the trimmed V and J ends, which lost 5 bases and 10 bases, there was a span of 11 bases. CDR3 residues: CASSLGRGAFF. Written as DNA, the CDR3 is TGTGCCAGCAGTCTCGGACGGGGAGCTTTCTTT.

CDR3 bases: TGTGCCAGTAGTATACCGGCAGGCCCTGGGGCCAACGTCCTGACTTTC. Amino acids: CASSIPAGPGANVLTF. V gene TRBV19 combines with J gene TRBJ2-6; D is uncertain. The CDR3 length is 16 residues. Trimming left V 2 bases short and J 2 bases short, with 10 bases between. Looked up from germline, CDR1 is LNHDA and CDR2 is SQIVND (reference sequence).

This clone came up once. The rearrangement joins TRBV29-1 to TRBJ1-3, with a weak D call TRBD1 (5 bases). V gave up 5 bases and J gave up 3 bases, with 17 bases separating them. The CDR3 is 15 amino acids. The germline CDR1 and CDR2 sequences are SQVTM and ANQGSEA. CDR3 nucleotides: TGCAGCGTTCTCACCCGAGACAGCTATGGAAACACCATATATTTT. Its protein product is CSVLTRDSYGNTIYF.

The chain carries TRBV6-5 and TRBJ2-5, with a tentative D call TRBD2 (5 bases). The V gene's germline CDR1 is MNHEY and CDR2 SVGAGI. The CDR3 spans 14 residues. The germline V and J ends were trimmed by 5 bases and 1 base, with 11 bases remaining between them. The DNA of the CDR3 is TGTGCCAGCAGTCCCCGCCGGGGCCAAGAGACCCAGTACTTC. The encoded protein is CASSPRRGQETQYF.

This clone has a single count. The V and J genes are TRBV29-1 and TRBJ1-2; possible D gene TRBD1, 6 bases. Germline CDR1 is SQVTM and CDR2 is ANQGSEA. V was pared by 1 base and J by 4 bases, with 22 bases between. The CDR3 loop spans 17 amino acids. CDR3 region: CSVEALGEGVFVYGYTF. The DNA of the CDR3 is TGCAGCGTTGAAGCCCTAGGAGAGGGGGTTTTCGTCTATGGCTACACCTTC.